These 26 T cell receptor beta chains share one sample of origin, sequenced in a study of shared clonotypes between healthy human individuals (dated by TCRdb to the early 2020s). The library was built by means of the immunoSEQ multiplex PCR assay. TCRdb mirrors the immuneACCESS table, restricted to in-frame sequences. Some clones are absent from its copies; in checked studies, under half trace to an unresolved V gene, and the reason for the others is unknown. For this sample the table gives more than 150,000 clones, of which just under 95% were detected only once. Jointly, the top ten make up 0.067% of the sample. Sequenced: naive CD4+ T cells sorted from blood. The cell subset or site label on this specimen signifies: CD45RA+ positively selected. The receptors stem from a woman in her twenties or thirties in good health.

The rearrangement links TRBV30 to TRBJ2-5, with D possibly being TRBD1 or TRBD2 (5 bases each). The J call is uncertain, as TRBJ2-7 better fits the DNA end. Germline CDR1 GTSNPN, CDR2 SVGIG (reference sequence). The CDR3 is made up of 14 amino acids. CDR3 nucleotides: TGTGCCTGGAGTGTACGAGGGACCGGGTACGAGCAGTACTTC. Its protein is CAWSVRGTGYEQYF.

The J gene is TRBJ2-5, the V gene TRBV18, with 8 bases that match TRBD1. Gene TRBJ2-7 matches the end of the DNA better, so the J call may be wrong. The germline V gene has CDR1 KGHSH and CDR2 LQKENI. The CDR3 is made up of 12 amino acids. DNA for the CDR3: TGTGCCAGCTCACCGGGGACAGGCGAGCAGTACTTC. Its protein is CASSPGTGEQYF.

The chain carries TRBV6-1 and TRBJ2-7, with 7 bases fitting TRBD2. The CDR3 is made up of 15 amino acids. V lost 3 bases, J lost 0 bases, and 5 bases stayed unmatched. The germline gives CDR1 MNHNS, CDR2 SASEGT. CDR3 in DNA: TGTGCCAGCAGTGATCTGGCGGGAGTCTCCTACGAGCAGTACTTC. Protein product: CASSDLAGVSYEQYF.

CDR3 sequence reads: CASSPGQAGTEAFF. The CDR3 DNA sequence: TGCGCCAGCAGCCCCGGACAGGCTGGGACTGAAGCTTTCTTT. The chain joins TRBV10-1 to TRBJ1-1, with TRBD1 matching 7 bases. CDR1 is WNHNN, CDR2 SYGVQD, per germline (reference sequence). V lost 6 bases and J lost 5; bases outside the gene matches: 9. This CDR3 region has 14 residues.

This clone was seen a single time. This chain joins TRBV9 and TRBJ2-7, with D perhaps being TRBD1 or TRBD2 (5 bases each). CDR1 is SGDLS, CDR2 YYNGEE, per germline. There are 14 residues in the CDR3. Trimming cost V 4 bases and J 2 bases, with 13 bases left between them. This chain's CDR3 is CASSPRDDPYEQYF. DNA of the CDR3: TGTGCCAGCAGCCCCCGGGACGACCCCTACGAGCAGTACTTC.

DNA for the CDR3: TGTGCCAGCAGGATGCCGGGGGACAGTAACACTGAAGCTTTCTTT. Translating gives CASRMPGDSNTEAFF. V gene TRBV6-1 combines with J gene TRBJ1-1; 7 positions match TRBD1. The CDR3 length is 15 residues. Trimming took 6 bases from V and 2 from J; bases not matched to a gene: 9. Looked up from germline, CDR1 is MNHNS and CDR2 is SASEGT.

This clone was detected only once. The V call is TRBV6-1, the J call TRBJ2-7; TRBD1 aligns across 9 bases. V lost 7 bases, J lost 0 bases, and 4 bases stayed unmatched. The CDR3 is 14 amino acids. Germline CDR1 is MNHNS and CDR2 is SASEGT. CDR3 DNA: TGTGCCAGCACTGGGACAGGGAGCTCCTACGAGCAGTACTTC. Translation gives CASTGTGSSYEQYF.

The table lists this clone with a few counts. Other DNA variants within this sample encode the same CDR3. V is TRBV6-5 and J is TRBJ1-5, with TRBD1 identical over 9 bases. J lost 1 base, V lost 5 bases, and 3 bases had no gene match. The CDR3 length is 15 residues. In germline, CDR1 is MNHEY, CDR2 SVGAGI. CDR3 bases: TGTGCCAGCAGTCCAGACAGGGGGAGCAATCAGCCCCAGCATTTT. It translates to CASSPDRGSNQPQHF.

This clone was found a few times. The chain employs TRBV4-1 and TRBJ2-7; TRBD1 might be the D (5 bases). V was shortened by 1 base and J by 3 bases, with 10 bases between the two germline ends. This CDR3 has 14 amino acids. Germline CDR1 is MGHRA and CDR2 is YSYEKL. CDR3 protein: CASSQGIRDYEQYF. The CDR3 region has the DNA TGCGCCAGCAGCCAAGGTATCAGGGACTACGAGCAGTACTTC.

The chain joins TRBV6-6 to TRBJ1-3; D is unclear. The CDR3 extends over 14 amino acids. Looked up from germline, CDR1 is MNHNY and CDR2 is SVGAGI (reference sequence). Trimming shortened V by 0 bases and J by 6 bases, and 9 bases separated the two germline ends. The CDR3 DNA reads TGTGCCAGCAGTTACTCCCCCGATGTAAACACCATATATTTT. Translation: CASSYSPDVNTIYF.

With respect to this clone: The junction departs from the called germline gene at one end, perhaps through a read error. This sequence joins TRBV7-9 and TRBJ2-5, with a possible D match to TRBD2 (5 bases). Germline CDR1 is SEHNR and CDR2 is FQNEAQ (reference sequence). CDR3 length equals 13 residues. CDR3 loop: CTSGMAWRETQYF. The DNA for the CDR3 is TGCACCTCGGGAATGGCGTGGAGGGAGACCCAGTACTTC. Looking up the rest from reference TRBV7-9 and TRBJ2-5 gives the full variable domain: DTGVSQNPRHKITKRGQNVTFRCDPISEHNRLYWYRQTLGQGPEFLTYFQNEAQLEKSRLLSDRFSAERPKGSFSTLEIQRTEQGDSAMYLCTSGMAWRETQYFGPGTRLLVL.

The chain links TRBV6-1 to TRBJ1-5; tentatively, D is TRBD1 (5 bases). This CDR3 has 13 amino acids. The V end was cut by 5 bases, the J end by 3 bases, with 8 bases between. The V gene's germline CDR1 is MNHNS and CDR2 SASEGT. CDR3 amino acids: CASSQGDNQPQHF. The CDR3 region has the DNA TGTGCCAGCAGTCAAGGGGACAATCAGCCCCAGCATTTT.

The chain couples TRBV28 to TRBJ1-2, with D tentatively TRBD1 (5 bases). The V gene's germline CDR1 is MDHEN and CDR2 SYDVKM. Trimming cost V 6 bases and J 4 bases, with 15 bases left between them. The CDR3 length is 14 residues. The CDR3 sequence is CASRATGQSYGYTF. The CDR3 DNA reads TGTGCCAGCAGAGCAACGGGGCAGTCCTATGGCTACACCTTC.

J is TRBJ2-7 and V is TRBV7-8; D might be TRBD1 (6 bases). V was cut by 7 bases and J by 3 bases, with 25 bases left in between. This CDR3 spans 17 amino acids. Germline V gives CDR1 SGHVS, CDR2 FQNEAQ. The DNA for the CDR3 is TGTGCCAGCATTAGGGGGATAGCGAATTCTCCGGTCTACGAGCAGTACTTC. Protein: CASIRGIANSPVYEQYF.

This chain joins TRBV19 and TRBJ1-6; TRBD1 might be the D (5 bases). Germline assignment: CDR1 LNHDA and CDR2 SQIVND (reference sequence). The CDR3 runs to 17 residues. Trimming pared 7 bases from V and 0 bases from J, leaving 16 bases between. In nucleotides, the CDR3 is TGTGCCAGTACCGCAATCCCAGGGAGCTCCTATAATTCACCCCTCCACTTT. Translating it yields CASTAIPGSSYNSPLHF.

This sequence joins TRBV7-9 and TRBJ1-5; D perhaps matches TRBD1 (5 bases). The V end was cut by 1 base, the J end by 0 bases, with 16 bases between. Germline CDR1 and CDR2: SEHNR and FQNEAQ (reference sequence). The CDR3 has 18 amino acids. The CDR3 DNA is TGTGCCAGCAGCTTAGGGGGCAGGGAACCTAGTAGCAATCAGCCCCAGCATTTT. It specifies CASSLGGREPSSNQPQHF.

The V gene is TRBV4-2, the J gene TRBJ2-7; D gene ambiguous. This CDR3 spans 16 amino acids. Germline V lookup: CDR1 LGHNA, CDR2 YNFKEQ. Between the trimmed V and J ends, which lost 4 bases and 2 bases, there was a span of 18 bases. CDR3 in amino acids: CASSPSPVSGAYEQYF. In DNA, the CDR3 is TGTGCCAGCAGCCCCAGTCCGGTCAGTGGCGCCTACGAGCAGTACTTC.

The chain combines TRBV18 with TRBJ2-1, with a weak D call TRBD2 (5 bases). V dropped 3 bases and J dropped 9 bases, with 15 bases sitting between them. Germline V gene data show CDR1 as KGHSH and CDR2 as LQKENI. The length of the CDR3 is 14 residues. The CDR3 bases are TGTGCCAGCTCACCCCCCGCGCCTCGGGGTGAGCAGTTCTTC. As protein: CASSPPAPRGEQFF.

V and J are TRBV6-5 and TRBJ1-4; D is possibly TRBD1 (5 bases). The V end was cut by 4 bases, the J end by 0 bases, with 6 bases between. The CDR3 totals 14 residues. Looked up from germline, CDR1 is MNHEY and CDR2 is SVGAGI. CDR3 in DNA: TGTGCCAGCAGTTCGACAGCAACTAATGAAAAACTGTTTTTT. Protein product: CASSSTATNEKLFF.

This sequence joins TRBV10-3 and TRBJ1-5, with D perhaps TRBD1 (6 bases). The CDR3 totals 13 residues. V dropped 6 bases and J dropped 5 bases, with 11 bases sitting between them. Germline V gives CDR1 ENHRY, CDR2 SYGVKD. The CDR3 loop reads CAIRDRSDQPQHF. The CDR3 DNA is TGTGCCATCAGAGACAGGTCAGATCAGCCCCAGCATTTT.

CDR3 amino acids: CASSFTGANSPLHF. DNA for the CDR3: TGTGCCAGCAGCTTCACAGGGGCGAATTCACCCCTCCACTTT. V gene TRBV7-9 combines with J gene TRBJ1-6; TRBD1 agrees at 7 bases. The CDR3 is 14 amino acids. J was trimmed by 7 bases and V by 3 bases; bases with no gene match: 3. Per the germline V gene, CDR1 is SEHNR and CDR2 is FQNEAQ (reference sequence).

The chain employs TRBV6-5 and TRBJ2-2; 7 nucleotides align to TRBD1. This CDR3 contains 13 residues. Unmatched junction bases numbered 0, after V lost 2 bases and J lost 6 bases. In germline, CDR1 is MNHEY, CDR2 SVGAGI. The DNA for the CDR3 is TGTGCCAGCAGTTACACAGGGGCCGGGGAGCTGTTTTTT. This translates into CASSYTGAGELFF.

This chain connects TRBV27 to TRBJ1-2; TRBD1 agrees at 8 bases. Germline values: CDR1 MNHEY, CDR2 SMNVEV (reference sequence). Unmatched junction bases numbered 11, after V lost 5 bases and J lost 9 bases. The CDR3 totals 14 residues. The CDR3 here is CASSPRTGTGRYTF. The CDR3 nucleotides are TGTGCCAGCAGTCCTAGAACCGGGACAGGACGCTACACCTTC.

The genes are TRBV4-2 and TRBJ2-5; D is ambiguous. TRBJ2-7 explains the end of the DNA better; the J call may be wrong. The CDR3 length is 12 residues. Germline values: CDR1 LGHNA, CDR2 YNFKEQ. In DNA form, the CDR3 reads TGTGCCAGCAGCCAAGGGCGAGGCGAGCAGTACTTC. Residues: CASSQGRGEQYF.

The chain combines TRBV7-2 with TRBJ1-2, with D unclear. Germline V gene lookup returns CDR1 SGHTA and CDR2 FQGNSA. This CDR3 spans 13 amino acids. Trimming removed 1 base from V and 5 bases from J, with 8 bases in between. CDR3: CASSLGVPYGYTF. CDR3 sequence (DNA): TGTGCCAGCAGCTTAGGCGTACCGTATGGCTACACCTTC.

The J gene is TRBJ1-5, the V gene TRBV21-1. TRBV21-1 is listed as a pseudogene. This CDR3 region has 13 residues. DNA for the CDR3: TGTGCCAGCAGCAAAGCCCCCAATCAGCCCCAGCATTTT. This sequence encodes CASSKAPNQPQHF.